These T cell receptor beta chains were read from a single sample in a study of identical twins. TCRdb reanalysed the 5' RACE reads using MiXCR and keeps one entry per CDR3 protein. The table shows hundreds of thousands of distinct CDR3 sequences, with roughly 20% occurring only once. The sample was also reused in another study, on T cells expressing NK-cell markers.

The source material was PBMCs. The source is a young woman in good health. Each CDR3 is given with its conserved first and last residue. D genes are given only for firm matches. A clone size is listed for some rows: how often the clone was seen (once, few, many), or a class if it is expanded.

d_call j_call v_call cdr3_length clone_size cdr3_nt cdr3_aa
TRBD2 TRBJ2-5 TRBV12-3/TRBV12-4 14 few TGTGCCAGCGGTTTGGCGGGGGGTAGGGAGACCCAGTACTTC CASGLAGGRETQYF
. TRBJ1-1 TRBV7-8 14 few TGTGCCAGCAGCTTAACACAGCTTAACACTGAAGCTTTCTTT CASSLTQLNTEAFF
. TRBJ1-5 TRBV29-1 14 . TGCAGCGTCACTGGATCTAATAGCAATCAGCCCCAGCATTTT CSVTGSNSNQPQHF
. TRBJ2-1 TRBV15 14 . TGTGCCACCAGCTGGGGGCCCTGGGTCAATGAGCAGTTCTTC CATSWGPWVNEQFF
. TRBJ2-5 TRBV2 14 few TGTGCCAGCAGAACGGGACGTAGGGAAGAGACCCAGTACTTC CASRTGRREETQYF
TRBD2 TRBJ2-3 TRBV18 18 . TGTGCCAGCTCACCACCGTTCGGGACTAGCGGGGTAACAGATACGCAGTATTTT CASSPPFGTSGVTDTQYF
TRBD2 TRBJ2-1 TRBV5-5 15 many TGTGCCAGCAGCTTGGAGGGACTAGCCGGCAATGAGCAGTTCTTC CASSLEGLAGNEQFF
. TRBJ2-7 TRBV7-9 13 many TGTGCCAGCAGCTCTCAGGGACCCTACGAGCAGTACTTC CASSSQGPYEQYF
TRBD2 TRBJ2-3 TRBV5-1 15 few TGCGCCAGCAGCATTAGCGGGCCGGGCACAGATACGCAGTATTTT CASSISGPGTDTQYF
TRBD1 TRBJ1-1 TRBV6-1 13 few TGTGCCACTACAGGGGTAGGGGACACTGAAGCTTTCTTT CATTGVGDTEAFF
TRBD1 TRBJ2-4 TRBV20-1 14 many TGCAGTGCCAGGACAGGGGAAGGCAAAAACATTCAGTACTTC CSARTGEGKNIQYF
. TRBJ1-1 TRBV6-1 14 . TGTGCCAGCAGCATTAGGACGGCAGACACTGAAGCTTTCTTT CASSIRTADTEAFF
. TRBJ1-5 TRBV20-1 15 few TGCAGTGCTAGTAGAGGGGCAGCTGGCAATCAGCCCCAGCATTTT CSASRGAAGNQPQHF
TRBD2 TRBJ2-3 TRBV5-5 16 . TGTGCCAGCAGCTTCGGTCCGGGAGGGCCGGCAGATACGCAGTATTTT CASSFGPGGPADTQYF
. TRBJ2-2 TRBV10-1 13 . TGCGCCAGCAGTGAGCGGCGAGACGGGGAGCTGTTTTTT CASSERRDGELFF
TRBD2 TRBJ2-1 TRBV30 12 . TGTGCCTGGAGTGTACACCTAGCGGCTCCGATCTTC CAWSVHLAAPIF
. TRBJ1-6 TRBV6-1 16 few TGTGCCAGCAGGGACGGGGGGTACTTGGGGATTTCACCCCTCCACTTT CASRDGGYLGISPLHF
. TRBJ1-1 TRBV7-9 14 . TGTGCCAGCAGACCGGTATGGCGGAACACTGAAGCTTTCTTT CASRPVWRNTEAFF
. TRBJ2-7 TRBV18 15 few TGTGCCAGCTCGCTACAGGGTCTTACGTCCTACGAGCAGTACTTC CASSLQGLTSYEQYF
TRBD1 TRBJ2-7 TRBV5-1 15 few TGCGCCAGCAGCTCCGGGACAGGGGGCTCCGGCGAGCAGTACTTC CASSSGTGGSGEQYF
. TRBJ2-7 TRBV29-1 12 many TGCAGCGTTGAGGCAGGACGGTACGAGCAGTACTTC CSVEAGRYEQYF
. TRBJ2-2 TRBV27 15 . TGTGCCAGCAGTCCCGCAGGGAAGAACACCGGGGAGCTGTTTTTT CASSPAGKNTGELFF
. TRBJ2-6 TRBV5-5 15 many TGTGCCAGCAGCTTGAAAGGACCTGGGGCCAACGTCCTGACTTTC CASSLKGPGANVLTF
. TRBJ2-3 TRBV7-6 12 once TGTGCCAGCAGCCGCCTTTATGATACGCAGTATTTT CASSRLYDTQYF
. TRBJ2-1 TRBV20-1 13 . TGCAGTGCTAGTAAAGCGGGTTTTCGGGAGCAGTTCTTC CSASKAGFREQFF
. TRBJ2-2 TRBV10-3 16 few TGTGCCATCAGTGAGTCGGGAGGAACGAACACCGGGGAGCTGTTTTTT CAISESGGTNTGELFF